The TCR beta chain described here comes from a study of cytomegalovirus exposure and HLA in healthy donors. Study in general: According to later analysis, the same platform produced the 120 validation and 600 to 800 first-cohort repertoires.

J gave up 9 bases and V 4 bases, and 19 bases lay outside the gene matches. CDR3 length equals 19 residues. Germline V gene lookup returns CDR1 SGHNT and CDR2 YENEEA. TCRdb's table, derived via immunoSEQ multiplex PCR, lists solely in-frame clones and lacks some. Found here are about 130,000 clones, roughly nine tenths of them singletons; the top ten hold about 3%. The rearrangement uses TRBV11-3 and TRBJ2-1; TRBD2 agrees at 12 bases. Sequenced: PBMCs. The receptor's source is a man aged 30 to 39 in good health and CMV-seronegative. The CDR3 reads CASSSISPASGGASVEQFF. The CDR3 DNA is TGTGCCAGCAGCTCCATTTCCCCAGCTAGCGGGGGGGCCTCAGTTGAGCAGTTCTTC.